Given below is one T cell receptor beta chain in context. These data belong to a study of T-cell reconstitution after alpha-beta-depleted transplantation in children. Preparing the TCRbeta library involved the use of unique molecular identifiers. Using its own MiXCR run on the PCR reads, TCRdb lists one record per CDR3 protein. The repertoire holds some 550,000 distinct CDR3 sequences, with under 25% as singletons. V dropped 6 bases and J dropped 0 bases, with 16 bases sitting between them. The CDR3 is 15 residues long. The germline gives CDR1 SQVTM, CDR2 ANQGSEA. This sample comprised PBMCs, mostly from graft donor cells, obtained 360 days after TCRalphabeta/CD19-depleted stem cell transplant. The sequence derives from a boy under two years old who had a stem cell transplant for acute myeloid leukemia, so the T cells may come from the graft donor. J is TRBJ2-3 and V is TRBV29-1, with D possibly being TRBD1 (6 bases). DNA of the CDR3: TGCAGCGTCGCCCTCAGGGGTGGGAGCACAGATACGCAGTATTTT. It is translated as CSVALRGGSTDTQYF.